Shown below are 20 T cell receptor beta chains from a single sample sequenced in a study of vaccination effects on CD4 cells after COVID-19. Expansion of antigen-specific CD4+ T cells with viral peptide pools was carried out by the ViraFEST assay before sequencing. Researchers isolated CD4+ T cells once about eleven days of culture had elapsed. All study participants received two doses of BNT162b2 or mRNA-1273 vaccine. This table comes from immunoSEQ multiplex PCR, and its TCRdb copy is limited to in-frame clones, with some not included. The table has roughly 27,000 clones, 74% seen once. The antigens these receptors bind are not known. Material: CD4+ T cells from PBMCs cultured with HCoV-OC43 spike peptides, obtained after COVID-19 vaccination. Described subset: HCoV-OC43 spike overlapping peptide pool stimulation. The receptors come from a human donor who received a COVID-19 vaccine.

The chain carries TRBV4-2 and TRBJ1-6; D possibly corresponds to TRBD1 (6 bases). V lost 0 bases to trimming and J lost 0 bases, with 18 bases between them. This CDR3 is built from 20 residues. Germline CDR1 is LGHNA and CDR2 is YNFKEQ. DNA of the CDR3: TGTGCCAGCAGCCAAGACCCCTTACAGGGATTTGGCTCCTATAATTCACCCCTCCACTTT. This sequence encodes CASSQDPLQGFGSYNSPLHF.

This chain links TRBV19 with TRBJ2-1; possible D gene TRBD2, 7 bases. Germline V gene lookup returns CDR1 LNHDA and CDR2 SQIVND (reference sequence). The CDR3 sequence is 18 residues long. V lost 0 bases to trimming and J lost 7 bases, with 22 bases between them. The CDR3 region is CASSIDPGGGRGRNEQFF. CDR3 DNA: TGTGCCAGTAGTATAGATCCAGGCGGGGGACGGGGGCGTAATGAGCAGTTCTTC.

CDR3 residues: CASSHLGDSINSPLHF. The CDR3 DNA follows: TGTGCCAGCAGCCACCTGGGGGACAGTATAAATTCACCCCTCCACTTT. The V call is TRBV7-8, the J call TRBJ1-6; 7 bases line up with TRBD1. The CDR3 consists of 16 residues. Trimming took 5 bases from V and 7 from J; bases not matched to a gene: 11. CDR1 is SGHVS and CDR2 is FQNEAQ in the germline V gene.

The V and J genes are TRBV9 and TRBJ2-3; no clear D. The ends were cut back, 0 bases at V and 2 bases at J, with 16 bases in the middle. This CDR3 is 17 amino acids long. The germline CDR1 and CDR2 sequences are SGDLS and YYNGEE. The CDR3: CASSVGRSMGFTDTQYF. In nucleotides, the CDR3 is TGTGCCAGCAGCGTAGGTCGATCCATGGGCTTCACAGATACGCAGTATTTT.

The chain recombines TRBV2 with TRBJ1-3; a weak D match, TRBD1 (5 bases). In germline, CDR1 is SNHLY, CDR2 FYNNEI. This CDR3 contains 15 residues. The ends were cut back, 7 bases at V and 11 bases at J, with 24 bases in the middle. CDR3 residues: CASTPNSPVQGAIYF. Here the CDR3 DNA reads TGTGCCAGCACCCCCAATAGTCCTGTCCAGGGCGCCATATATTTT.

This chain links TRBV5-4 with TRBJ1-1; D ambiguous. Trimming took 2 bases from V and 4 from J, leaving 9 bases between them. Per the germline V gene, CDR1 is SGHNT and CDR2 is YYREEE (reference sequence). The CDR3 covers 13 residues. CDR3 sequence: CASSFYGPTEAFF. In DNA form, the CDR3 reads TGTGCCAGCAGCTTTTATGGACCCACTGAAGCTTTCTTT.

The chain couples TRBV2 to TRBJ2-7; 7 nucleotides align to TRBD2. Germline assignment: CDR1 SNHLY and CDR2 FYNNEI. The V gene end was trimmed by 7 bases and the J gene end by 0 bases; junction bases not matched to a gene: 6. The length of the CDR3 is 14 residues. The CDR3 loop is CASTLAEGSYEQYF. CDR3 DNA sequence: TGTGCCAGCACTCTAGCGGAGGGCTCCTACGAGCAGTACTTC.

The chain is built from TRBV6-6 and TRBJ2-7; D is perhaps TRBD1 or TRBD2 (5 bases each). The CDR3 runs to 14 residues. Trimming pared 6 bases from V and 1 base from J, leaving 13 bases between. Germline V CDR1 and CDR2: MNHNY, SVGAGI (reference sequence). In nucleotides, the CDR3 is TGTGCCAGCAGCGTACCGGGACGATCCTACGAGCAGTACTTC. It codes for CASSVPGRSYEQYF.

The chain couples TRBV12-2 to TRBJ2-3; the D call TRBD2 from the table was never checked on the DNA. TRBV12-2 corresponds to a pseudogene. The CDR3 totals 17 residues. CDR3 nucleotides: TGTGCAAGTCGCTTAGCGCCGCGGGGGGCGCGGACAGATACGCAGTATTTT. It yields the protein CASRLAPRGARTDTQYF.

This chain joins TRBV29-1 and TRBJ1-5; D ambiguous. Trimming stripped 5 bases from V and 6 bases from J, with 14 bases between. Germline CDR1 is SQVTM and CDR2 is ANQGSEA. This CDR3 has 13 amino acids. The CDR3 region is CSVQHGSGQPQHF. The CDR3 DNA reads TGCAGCGTTCAACACGGCTCTGGTCAGCCCCAGCATTTT.

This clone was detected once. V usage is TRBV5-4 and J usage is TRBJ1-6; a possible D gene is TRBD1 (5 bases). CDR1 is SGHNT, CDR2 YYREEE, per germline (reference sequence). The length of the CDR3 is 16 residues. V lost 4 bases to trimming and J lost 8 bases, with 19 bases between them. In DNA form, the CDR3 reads TGTGCCAGCAGCAAGATTGGGACGGCGGGTGATTCACCCCTCCACTTT. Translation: CASSKIGTAGDSPLHF.

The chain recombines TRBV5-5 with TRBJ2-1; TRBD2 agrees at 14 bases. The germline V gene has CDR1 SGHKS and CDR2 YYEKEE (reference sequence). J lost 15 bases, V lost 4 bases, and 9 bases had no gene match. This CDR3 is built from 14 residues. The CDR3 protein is CASSTRLAGGPPFF. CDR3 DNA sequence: TGTGCCAGCAGCACAAGACTAGCGGGAGGGCCACCGTTCTTC. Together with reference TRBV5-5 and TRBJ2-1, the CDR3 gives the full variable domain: DAGVTQSPTHLIKTRGQQVTLRCSPISGHKSVSWYQQVLGQGPQFIFQYYEKEERGRGNFPDRFSARQFPNYSSELNVNALLLGDSALYLCASSTRLAGGPPFFGPGTRLTVL.

CDR3 protein: CASSQGGTGSNQPQHF. DNA of the CDR3: TGTGCCAGCAGCCAAGGAGGAACAGGTTCCAATCAGCCCCAGCATTTT. J is TRBJ1-5 and V is TRBV14; a possible D gene is TRBD1 (5 bases). This CDR3 contains 16 residues. V was trimmed by 1 base and J by 3 bases, leaving 13 bases between them. Germline CDR1 SGHDN, CDR2 FVKESK.

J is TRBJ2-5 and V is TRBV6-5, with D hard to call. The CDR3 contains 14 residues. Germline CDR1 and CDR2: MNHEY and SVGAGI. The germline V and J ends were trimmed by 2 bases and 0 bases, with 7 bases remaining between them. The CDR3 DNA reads TGTGCCAGCAGTTACGGAAGGTACCAAGAGACCCAGTACTTC. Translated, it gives CASSYGRYQETQYF.

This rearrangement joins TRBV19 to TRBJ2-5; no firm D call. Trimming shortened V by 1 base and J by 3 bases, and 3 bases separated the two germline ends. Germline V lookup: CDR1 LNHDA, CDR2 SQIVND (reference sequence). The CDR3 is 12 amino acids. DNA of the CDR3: TGTGCCAGTAGTATAGCAAAAGAGACCCAGTACTTC. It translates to CASSIAKETQYF.

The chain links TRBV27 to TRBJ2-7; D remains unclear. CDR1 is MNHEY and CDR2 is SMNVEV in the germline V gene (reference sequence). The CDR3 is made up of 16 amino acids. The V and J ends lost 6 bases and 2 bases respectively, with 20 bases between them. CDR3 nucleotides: TGTGCCAGCAGATCCGTAATTTTAGGCGGTACCTACGAGCAGTACTTC. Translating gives CASRSVILGGTYEQYF.

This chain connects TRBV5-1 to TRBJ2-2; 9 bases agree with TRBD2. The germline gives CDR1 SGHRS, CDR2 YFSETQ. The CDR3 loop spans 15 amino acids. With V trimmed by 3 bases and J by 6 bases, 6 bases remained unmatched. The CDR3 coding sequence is TGCGCCAGCAGCTGGATAGCGGGAGAGGCCGGGGAGCTGTTTTTT. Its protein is CASSWIAGEAGELFF. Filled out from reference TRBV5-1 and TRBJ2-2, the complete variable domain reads KAGVTQTPRYLIKTRGQQVTLSCSPISGHRSVSWYQQTPGQGLQFLFEYFSETQRNKGNFPGRFSGRQFSNSRSEMNVSTLELGDSALYLCASSWIAGEAGELFFGEGSRLTVL.

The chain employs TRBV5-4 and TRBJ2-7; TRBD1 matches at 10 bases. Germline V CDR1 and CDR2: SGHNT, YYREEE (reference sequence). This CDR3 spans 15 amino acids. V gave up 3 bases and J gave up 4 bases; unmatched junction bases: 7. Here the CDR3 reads CASSSGTGEGYEQYF. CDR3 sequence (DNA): TGTGCCAGCAGCTCGGGGACAGGGGAAGGATACGAGCAGTACTTC.

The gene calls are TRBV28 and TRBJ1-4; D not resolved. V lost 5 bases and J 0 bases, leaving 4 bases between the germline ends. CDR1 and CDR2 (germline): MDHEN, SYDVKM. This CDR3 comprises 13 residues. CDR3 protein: CASSRTTNEKLFF. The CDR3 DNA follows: TGTGCCAGCAGTCGGACAACTAATGAAAAACTGTTTTTT.

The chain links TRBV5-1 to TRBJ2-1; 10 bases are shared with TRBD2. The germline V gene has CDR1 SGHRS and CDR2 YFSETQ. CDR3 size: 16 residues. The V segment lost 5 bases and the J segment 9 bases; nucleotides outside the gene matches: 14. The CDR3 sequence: CASSFLTSGEDSEQFF. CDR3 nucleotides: TGCGCCAGCAGTTTCTTAACTAGCGGGGAAGACAGTGAGCAGTTCTTC. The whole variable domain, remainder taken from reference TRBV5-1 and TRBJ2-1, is KAGVTQTPRYLIKTRGQQVTLSCSPISGHRSVSWYQQTPGQGLQFLFEYFSETQRNKGNFPGRFSGRQFSNSRSEMNVSTLELGDSALYLCASSFLTSGEDSEQFFGPGTRLTVL.